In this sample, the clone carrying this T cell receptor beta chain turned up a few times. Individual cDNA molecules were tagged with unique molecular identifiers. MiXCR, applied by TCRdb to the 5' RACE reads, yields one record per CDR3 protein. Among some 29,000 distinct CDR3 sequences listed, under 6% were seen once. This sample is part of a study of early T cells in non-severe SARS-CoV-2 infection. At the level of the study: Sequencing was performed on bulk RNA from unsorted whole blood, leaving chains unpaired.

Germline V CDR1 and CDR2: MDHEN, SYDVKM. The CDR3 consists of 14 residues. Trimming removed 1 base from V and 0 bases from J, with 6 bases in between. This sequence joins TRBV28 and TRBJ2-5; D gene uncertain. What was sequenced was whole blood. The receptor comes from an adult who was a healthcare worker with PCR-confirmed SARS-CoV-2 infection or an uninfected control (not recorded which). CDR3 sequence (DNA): TGTGCCAGCAGTTTATATGCAGACCAAGAGACCCAGTACTTC. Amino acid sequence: CASSLYADQETQYF.